The present T cell receptor (beta chain) was sequenced within a study of blood T cell repertoires in COVID-19. The wider study: The origin of the acute and convalescent COVID-19 samples was the United States, Italy and Spain. Sample material is recorded as cDNA or gDNA derived from T cells, B-cell-depleted T cells, or PBMCs.

In the authors' workflow: Amplification of reference gene primers was used by the study to estimate nucleated cell counts. Generated by immunoSEQ multiplex PCR, the TCRdb table keeps only in-frame clones and is missing some. The V and J calls and clone size were taken over from that table, and D and trimming were inferred from the DNA. This table has about 210,000 clones, 85% appearing once. Germline CDR1 is SEHNR and CDR2 is FQNEAQ (reference sequence). J lost 2 bases, V lost 7 bases, and 6 bases had no gene match. The CDR3 runs 14 residues. The chain couples TRBV7-9 to TRBJ1-2, with 8 bases that match TRBD1. The TCR comes from a woman in her 70s with COVID-19, enrolled during active disease. The material sequenced was peripheral blood. The CDR3 reads CASNSDRENYGYTF. CDR3 sequence (DNA): TGTGCCAGCAACTCGGACAGGGAAAACTATGGCTACACCTTC.